Listed below are T cell receptor beta chains from one sample, sequenced in a study of blood T cell repertoires in COVID-19. This table comes from immunoSEQ multiplex PCR, and its TCRdb copy is limited to in-frame clones, with some not included. Among roughly 290,000 clones, approximately 85% were seen once, and the ten largest hold roughly 0.87%. The sequenced sample consisted of peripheral blood. The source is a human donor with COVID-19, enrolled during active disease. The donor label of this sample is uncertain. Both conserved end residues are part of each CDR3. The D gene is left open where the match is weak. Clone size is shown for a subset of rows, as once, few, many or a class of expanded clone.

CDR3 DNA: TGTGCCACCTCCAGGGACTATCACAATGAGCAGTTCTTC
CDR3 protein: CATSRDYHNEQFF
V gene: TRBV24-1
J gene: TRBJ2-1
D gene: TRBD2
clone size: NA

CDR3 DNA: TGCGCCAGCAGGGTCACTAGCGCCACAGATACGCAGTATTTT
CDR3 protein: CASRVTSATDTQYF
V gene: TRBV4-1
J gene: TRBJ2-3
D gene: TRBD2
clone size: once

CDR3 DNA: TGTGCCAGTAGTACCCTCGGGGTCAGGAACACTGAAGCTTTCTTT
CDR3 protein: CASSTLGVRNTEAFF
V gene: TRBV19
J gene: TRBJ1-1
D gene: NA
clone size: NA

CDR3 DNA: TGTGCCAGCAGTTACGAAGGGGTTGCCTATGGCTACACCTTC
CDR3 protein: CASSYEGVAYGYTF
V gene: TRBV6-6
J gene: TRBJ1-2
D gene: NA
clone size: NA

CDR3 DNA: TGTGCCAGCAGCCACCGTTGGACTAGCGGGAGTGGGACAGATACGCAGTATTTT
CDR3 protein: CASSHRWTSGSGTDTQYF
V gene: TRBV3-1/TRBV3-2
J gene: TRBJ2-3
D gene: TRBD2
clone size: NA

CDR3 DNA: TGTGCCAGCAGCCAAGGTAGCGCTAGATCCTACAATGAGCAGTTCTTC
CDR3 protein: CASSQGSARSYNEQFF
V gene: TRBV3-1/TRBV3-2
J gene: TRBJ2-1
D gene: NA
clone size: NA

CDR3 DNA: TGTGCCAGCAGCGCCGGCGGGGGGCGAAGCACCTTC
CDR3 protein: CASSAGGGRSTF
V gene: TRBV9
J gene: TRBJ1-2
D gene: NA
clone size: NA

CDR3 DNA: TGTGCCAGCAGTCAAGGGAGACTATATGGCTACACCTTC
CDR3 protein: CASSQGRLYGYTF
V gene: TRBV3-1/TRBV3-2
J gene: TRBJ1-2
D gene: NA
clone size: NA

CDR3 DNA: TGTGCCGTCAAACTAGCGCCTCGGGAGACCCAGTACTTC
CDR3 protein: CAVKLAPRETQYF
V gene: TRBV6-5
J gene: TRBJ2-5
D gene: TRBD2
clone size: NA

CDR3 DNA: TGCGCCAGCAGCCGTACCCCGGACCTCCTAGCCGAGCAGTACTTC
CDR3 protein: CASSRTPDLLAEQYF
V gene: TRBV4-1
J gene: TRBJ2-7
D gene: NA
clone size: NA

CDR3 DNA: TGCGCCAGCAGCTTGGCTGGCGGACAGAGAAGGACCGGGGAGCTGTTTTTT
CDR3 protein: CASSLAGGQRRTGELFF
V gene: TRBV5-1
J gene: TRBJ2-2
D gene: NA
clone size: NA

CDR3 DNA: TGTGCCAGTAGTATAATAGGCAATCAGCCCCAGCATTTT
CDR3 protein: CASSIIGNQPQHF
V gene: TRBV19
J gene: TRBJ1-5
D gene: NA
clone size: NA

CDR3 DNA: TGTGCCAGTAGGCCCAGGGGACGGGGCAATCAGCCCCAGCATTTT
CDR3 protein: CASRPRGRGNQPQHF
V gene: TRBV19
J gene: TRBJ1-5
D gene: NA
clone size: NA

CDR3 DNA: TGTGCCAGCAGCGTAGCGGGGGTAGATACGCAGTATTTT
CDR3 protein: CASSVAGVDTQYF
V gene: TRBV9
J gene: TRBJ2-3
D gene: NA
clone size: NA

CDR3 DNA: TGTGCCAGTAGTATCGGAGGTGCAGATAGCAATCAGCCCCAGCATTTT
CDR3 protein: CASSIGGADSNQPQHF
V gene: TRBV19
J gene: TRBJ1-5
D gene: NA
clone size: NA

CDR3 DNA: TGTGCCAGCAGTTCCCAGGGGGCATCCTACAATGAGCAGTTCTTC
CDR3 protein: CASSSQGASYNEQFF
V gene: TRBV6-4
J gene: TRBJ2-1
D gene: TRBD1
clone size: NA

CDR3 DNA: TGTGCCTGGAGACAGGGGGCGGCAGGAGATACGCAGTATTTT
CDR3 protein: CAWRQGAAGDTQYF
V gene: TRBV30
J gene: TRBJ2-3
D gene: TRBD1
clone size: NA

CDR3 DNA: TGTGCCAGCAGCCTTGAACAGGGGGTGTTCACTGAAGCTTTCTTT
CDR3 protein: CASSLEQGVFTEAFF
V gene: TRBV7-8
J gene: TRBJ1-1
D gene: TRBD1
clone size: NA

CDR3 DNA: TGTGCCAGCAGCGCTACAGTTAACTCTGGAAACACCATATATTTT
CDR3 protein: CASSATVNSGNTIYF
V gene: TRBV9
J gene: TRBJ1-3
D gene: NA
clone size: NA

CDR3 DNA: TGTGCCAGCAGAATTCCGGGACAGGTCTCCTACGAGCAGTACTTC
CDR3 protein: CASRIPGQVSYEQYF
V gene: TRBV28
J gene: TRBJ2-7
D gene: TRBD1
clone size: NA

CDR3 DNA: TGTGCCAGCAGCTTCCGACAGGGCAATTCACCCCTCCACTTT
CDR3 protein: CASSFRQGNSPLHF
V gene: TRBV11-1
J gene: TRBJ1-6
D gene: TRBD1
clone size: NA

CDR3 DNA: TGTGCCAGCAGCGCGACAGGGGTTTCCCACGAGCAGTACTTC
CDR3 protein: CASSATGVSHEQYF
V gene: TRBV6-5
J gene: TRBJ2-7
D gene: TRBD1
clone size: few

CDR3 DNA: TGTGCCAGCAGCTTGGAGCGGAGCACAGATACGCAGTATTTT
CDR3 protein: CASSLERSTDTQYF
V gene: TRBV5-8
J gene: TRBJ2-3
D gene: NA
clone size: NA

CDR3 DNA: TGTGCCAGAAGCTTTAAAGGGACAGCCGCTCCGGGGGAGCTGTTTTTT
CDR3 protein: CARSFKGTAAPGELFF
V gene: TRBV5-3
J gene: TRBJ2-2
D gene: TRBD1
clone size: NA

CDR3 DNA: TGTGCCAGCAGGGGCGGGGAGCAGTCCTACGAGCAGTACTTC
CDR3 protein: CASRGGEQSYEQYF
V gene: TRBV28
J gene: TRBJ2-7
D gene: NA
clone size: NA

CDR3 DNA: TGTGCCAGCAGCCTTAGCGGGGCGAGGAATGAGCAGTTCTTC
CDR3 protein: CASSLSGARNEQFF
V gene: TRBV3-1/TRBV3-2
J gene: TRBJ2-1
D gene: TRBD2
clone size: NA

CDR3 DNA: TGTGCCAGCAGTGTTACAGCGGTTTTAAGTGGCTACACCTTC
CDR3 protein: CASSVTAVLSGYTF
V gene: TRBV9
J gene: TRBJ1-2
D gene: NA
clone size: NA

CDR3 DNA: TGTGCCAGCAGCTTAGAGGCGGGAGGGCCTAAATACGAGCAGTACTTC
CDR3 protein: CASSLEAGGPKYEQYF
V gene: TRBV7-8
J gene: TRBJ2-7
D gene: TRBD2
clone size: NA

CDR3 DNA: TGTGCCAGCTCACCGATTGTAGCGGACGACCAAGAGACCCAGTACTTC
CDR3 protein: CASSPIVADDQETQYF
V gene: TRBV18
J gene: TRBJ2-5
D gene: NA
clone size: NA

CDR3 DNA: TGTGCCAGCAGCCAAGATGAAACTAGCCGTAATCCCTCGTACAATGAGCAGTTCTTC
CDR3 protein: CASSQDETSRNPSYNEQFF
V gene: TRBV14
J gene: TRBJ2-1
D gene: NA
clone size: once

CDR3 DNA: TGTGCCAGCAGTCGGGGGGGACAGGGCTATGGCTACACCTTC
CDR3 protein: CASSRGGQGYGYTF
V gene: TRBV28
J gene: TRBJ1-2
D gene: TRBD1
clone size: NA

CDR3 DNA: TGTGCCAGCAGCTCCTTACTGACTAGCGGGAGGAGCTACGAGCAGTACTTC
CDR3 protein: CASSSLLTSGRSYEQYF
V gene: TRBV11-2
J gene: TRBJ2-7
D gene: TRBD2
clone size: NA

CDR3 DNA: TGTGCCAGTAGTAGGAGGCGGGAGAGCTACGAGCAGTACTTC
CDR3 protein: CASSRRRESYEQYF
V gene: TRBV19
J gene: TRBJ2-7
D gene: TRBD2
clone size: NA

CDR3 DNA: TGTGCCAGCAGCTTAGTGAGTGGTTCTGAAGCTTTCTTT
CDR3 protein: CASSLVSGSEAFF
V gene: TRBV11-1
J gene: TRBJ1-1
D gene: NA
clone size: NA

CDR3 DNA: TGCAGCGTTCGGACAGCCGGCGGTTCACCCCTCCACTTT
CDR3 protein: CSVRTAGGSPLHF
V gene: TRBV29-1
J gene: TRBJ1-6
D gene: NA
clone size: NA

CDR3 DNA: TGCGCCAGCAGCTTGAGGCAGGGCACAGATACGCAGTATTTT
CDR3 protein: CASSLRQGTDTQYF
V gene: TRBV5-1
J gene: TRBJ2-3
D gene: NA
clone size: NA

CDR3 DNA: TGTGCCAGCAGCACATCGGGACAGGTGAACTTTTATGGCTACACCTTC
CDR3 protein: CASSTSGQVNFYGYTF
V gene: TRBV5-6
J gene: TRBJ1-2
D gene: TRBD1
clone size: NA

CDR3 DNA: TGTGCCAGCATCTCACAGGGCCCCGGGGAGCTGTTTTTT
CDR3 protein: CASISQGPGELFF
V gene: TRBV2
J gene: TRBJ2-2
D gene: NA
clone size: NA

CDR3 DNA: TGTGCCAGCAGCGCGAGACCGGGGTTAGCAGCCTATGGCTACACCTTC
CDR3 protein: CASSARPGLAAYGYTF
V gene: TRBV5-5
J gene: TRBJ1-2
D gene: NA
clone size: NA

CDR3 DNA: TGTGCCAGCAGTCGTACAGGGACCCTAGGCGTTGAGCAGTTCTTC
CDR3 protein: CASSRTGTLGVEQFF
V gene: TRBV6-2/TRBV6-3
J gene: TRBJ2-1
D gene: NA
clone size: NA

CDR3 DNA: TGTGCCTGGAGTGAGCGGGGCTCTGGAAACACCATATATTTT
CDR3 protein: CAWSERGSGNTIYF
V gene: TRBV30
J gene: TRBJ1-3
D gene: NA
clone size: few

CDR3 DNA: TGTGCCAGCAGCGACGGACAGGGATTCGTTACTCATGGCTACACCTTC
CDR3 protein: CASSDGQGFVTHGYTF
V gene: TRBV9
J gene: TRBJ1-2
D gene: TRBD1
clone size: once

CDR3 DNA: TGTGCCAGCAGCTTCACGACAGGGGAGACCCAGTACTTC
CDR3 protein: CASSFTTGETQYF
V gene: TRBV7-2
J gene: TRBJ2-5
D gene: TRBD1
clone size: NA

CDR3 DNA: TGCGCCAGCAGTGACCCAGGACAGGGGGTCCAAGATGAGCAGTTCTTC
CDR3 protein: CASSDPGQGVQDEQFF
V gene: TRBV10-1
J gene: TRBJ2-1
D gene: TRBD1
clone size: NA

CDR3 DNA: TGTGCCAGCAGCCCGCTAGCGGGCTCCTACAATGAGCAGTTCTTC
CDR3 protein: CASSPLAGSYNEQFF
V gene: TRBV7-8
J gene: TRBJ2-1
D gene: TRBD2
clone size: NA

CDR3 DNA: TGTGCTATAGCGTCAGGAGGCACTGAAGCTTTCTTT
CDR3 protein: CAIASGGTEAFF
V gene: TRBV12-5
J gene: TRBJ1-1
D gene: NA
clone size: NA

CDR3 DNA: TGTGCCAGCAGCTTAAGGACAGCTAATGAAAAACTGTTTTTT
CDR3 protein: CASSLRTANEKLFF
V gene: TRBV7-2
J gene: TRBJ1-4
D gene: NA
clone size: NA

CDR3 DNA: TGTGCCAGCAGCCCACCAGGGGCCTATTCCTACGAGCAGTACTTC
CDR3 protein: CASSPPGAYSYEQYF
V gene: TRBV3-1/TRBV3-2
J gene: TRBJ2-7
D gene: NA
clone size: NA

CDR3 DNA: TGTGCCAGCGGGGGACTATGGCAAGAGACCCAGTACTTC
CDR3 protein: CASGGLWQETQYF
V gene: TRBV2
J gene: TRBJ2-5
D gene: TRBD2
clone size: NA

CDR3 DNA: TGTGCCAGCAGCTTGGGGGGTAGCGGCACTGAAGCTTTCTTT
CDR3 protein: CASSLGGSGTEAFF
V gene: TRBV7-2
J gene: TRBJ1-1
D gene: NA
clone size: NA

CDR3 DNA: TGCGCCAGCAGCCCGGCCTACGAGCAGTACTTC
CDR3 protein: CASSPAYEQYF
V gene: TRBV23-1
J gene: TRBJ2-7
D gene: NA
clone size: few

CDR3 DNA: TGTGCCAGCAGCCCCGGGACAGATAGCAATCAGCCCCAGCATTTT
CDR3 protein: CASSPGTDSNQPQHF
V gene: TRBV3-1/TRBV3-2
J gene: TRBJ1-5
D gene: TRBD1
clone size: NA

CDR3 DNA: TGCAGTGCTAGAGATGGCCGTGAGCAGTTCTTC
CDR3 protein: CSARDGREQFF
V gene: TRBV20-1
J gene: TRBJ2-1
D gene: NA
clone size: few

CDR3 DNA: TGTGCCAGCGGGGTGTTGGGGGCGGGCTACCGCTACACCTTC
CDR3 protein: CASGVLGAGYRYTF
V gene: TRBV6-5
J gene: TRBJ1-2
D gene: NA
clone size: NA

CDR3 DNA: TGCGCCAGCAGCTTGAGGGCGGGAGGGGACACCGGGGAGCTGTTTTTT
CDR3 protein: CASSLRAGGDTGELFF
V gene: TRBV5-1
J gene: TRBJ2-2
D gene: TRBD2
clone size: few

CDR3 DNA: TGCAGCGTTCGTCAGGGGGCAGGTGAGCAGTTCTTC
CDR3 protein: CSVRQGAGEQFF
V gene: TRBV29-1
J gene: TRBJ2-1
D gene: TRBD1
clone size: NA

CDR3 DNA: TGCGCCAGCAGCTTGGAAGGGCAGGGAAGGGCTTTCTTT
CDR3 protein: CASSLEGQGRAFF
V gene: TRBV5-1
J gene: TRBJ1-1
D gene: NA
clone size: NA

CDR3 DNA: TGTGCCAGCAGCGTAGTGGGGACTCCAGGTCAGCCCCAGCATTTT
CDR3 protein: CASSVVGTPGQPQHF
V gene: TRBV9
J gene: TRBJ1-5
D gene: NA
clone size: NA